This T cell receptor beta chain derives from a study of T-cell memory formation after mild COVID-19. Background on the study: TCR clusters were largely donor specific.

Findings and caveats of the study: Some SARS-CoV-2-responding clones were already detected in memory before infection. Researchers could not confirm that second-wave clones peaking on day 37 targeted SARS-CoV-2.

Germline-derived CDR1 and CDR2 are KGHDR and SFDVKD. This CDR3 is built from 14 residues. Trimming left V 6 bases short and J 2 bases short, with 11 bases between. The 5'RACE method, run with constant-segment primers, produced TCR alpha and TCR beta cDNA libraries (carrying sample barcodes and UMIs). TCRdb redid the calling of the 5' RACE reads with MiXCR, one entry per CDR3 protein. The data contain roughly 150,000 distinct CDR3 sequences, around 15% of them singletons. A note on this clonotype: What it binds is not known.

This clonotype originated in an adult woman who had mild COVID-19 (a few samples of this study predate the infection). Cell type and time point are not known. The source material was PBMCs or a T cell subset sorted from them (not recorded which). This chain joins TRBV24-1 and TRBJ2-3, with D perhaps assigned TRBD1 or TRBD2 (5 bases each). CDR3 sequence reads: CATSYGTITDTQYF. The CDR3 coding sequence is TGTGCCACCAGTTACGGGACCATCACAGATACGCAGTATTTT.